One and the same sample provided the 12 T cell receptor beta chains below, sequenced in a study of blood T cell repertoires in COVID-19. The repertoire was sequenced with immunoSEQ multiplex PCR; TCRdb's copy has only in-frame clones and lacks some. The sample holds 200,000 to 250,000 clones, 80% to 85% seen once. The specimen was peripheral blood. Source of these receptors: a woman between 65 and 79 years old with COVID-19, enrolled during active disease.

This clone was counted between two and nine times. The V and J genes are TRBV28 and TRBJ1-2; a possible D gene is TRBD1 (6 bases). Trimming left V 5 bases short and J 8 bases short, with 12 bases between. The CDR3 length is 12 residues. The V gene's germline CDR1 is MDHEN and CDR2 SYDVKM. CDR3 sequence: CASSPQGRGYTF. The CDR3 DNA reads TGTGCCAGCAGTCCACAGGGACGGGGCTACACCTTC.

This sequence joins TRBV24-1 and TRBJ1-2, with 9 bases matching TRBD1. Germline V CDR1 and CDR2: KGHDR, SFDVKD. CDR3 length: 15 amino acids. V trimming: 2 bases; J trimming: 3 bases; junction bases outside the gene matches: 3. The CDR3 region is CATSDSGTGYYGYTF. Here the CDR3 DNA reads TGTGCCACCAGTGATTCCGGGACAGGGTACTATGGCTACACCTTC.

The chain recombines TRBV19 with TRBJ2-5; 13 bases line up with TRBD2. The CDR3 contains 18 residues. V was clipped by 1 base and J by 3 bases; unmatched bases: 8. The germline CDR1 and CDR2 sequences are LNHDA and SQIVND (reference sequence). Here the CDR3 reads CASSIALRGLAGKETQYF. Written as DNA, the CDR3 is TGTGCCAGTAGTATAGCCCTTCGGGGACTAGCGGGAAAAGAGACCCAGTACTTC.

A few counts support this clone. In DNA form, the CDR3 reads TGTGCCAGCAGTTACCGGACAGGGGTCTATGGCTACACCTTC. It yields the protein CASSYRTGVYGYTF. The chain employs TRBV6-5 and TRBJ1-2, with TRBD1 identical over 9 bases. CDR3 length: 14 residues. Germline-derived CDR1 and CDR2 are MNHEY and SVGAGI. Trimming removed 2 bases from V and 4 bases from J; junction bases left unmatched: 2.

The chain combines TRBV28 with TRBJ2-7; the match to TRBD2 covers 10 bases. V lost 6 bases, J lost 2 bases, and 7 bases stayed unmatched. Germline V CDR1 and CDR2: MDHEN, SYDVKM. This CDR3 spans 15 amino acids. CDR3 nucleotide sequence: TGTGCCAGCAGCGCACCTAGCGGGGGCGCCTACGAGCAGTACTTC. It specifies CASSAPSGGAYEQYF.

The chain recombines TRBV19 with TRBJ1-1; no clear D gene. CDR3 size: 13 residues. CDR1 LNHDA and CDR2 SQIVND come from the germline V gene (reference sequence). The V end lost 4 bases, the J end lost 4 bases, and 10 bases lay between the germline ends. Here the CDR3 DNA reads TGTGCCAGTAGTACTACAGTTAGCACTGAAGCTTTCTTT. Its translation: CASSTTVSTEAFF.

The chain carries TRBV7-3 and TRBJ2-3; no reliable D call. CDR3 length: 15 residues. V lost 3 bases to trimming and J lost 0 bases, with 10 bases between them. Germline values: CDR1 SGHTA, CDR2 FQGTGA. In DNA form, the CDR3 reads TGTGCCAGCAGCTTCGAGTCTCCTAGCACAGATACGCAGTATTTT. Translation: CASSFESPSTDTQYF. The full variable domain, its missing parts supplied by reference TRBV7-3 and TRBJ2-3, is GAGVSQTPSNKVTEKGKYVELRCDPISGHTALYWYRQSLGQGPEFLIYFQGTGAADDSGLPNDRFFAVRPEGSVSTLKIQRTERGDSAVYLCASSFESPSTDTQYFGPGTRLTVL.

V is TRBV19 and J is TRBJ2-7; 7 bases map to TRBD2. CDR3 length equals 15 residues. V gave up 1 base and J gave up 6 bases; unmatched junction bases: 9. CDR1 and CDR2 from the germline V gene are LNHDA and SQIVND (reference sequence). The CDR3 is CASSIVGGSDPEQYF. In DNA form, the CDR3 reads TGTGCCAGTAGTATAGTAGGCGGGAGTGATCCCGAGCAGTACTTC.

This clone has just a few counts. V is TRBV4-3 and J is TRBJ1-2; 7 bases match TRBD1. V lost 1 base and J lost 7; bases outside the gene matches: 9. Germline values: CDR1 LGHNA, CDR2 YSLEER. The CDR3 is 15 amino acids. CDR3 nucleotide sequence: TGCGCCAGCAGCCAAGGACAGGGACGGCCAAGTGGCTACACCTTC. Residues: CASSQGQGRPSGYTF.

V usage is TRBV6-2 or TRBV6-3 and J usage is TRBJ1-5, with TRBD1 matching over 7 bases. Germline assignment: CDR1 MNHEY and CDR2 SVGEGT. V trimming: 4 bases; J trimming: 10 bases; junction bases outside the gene matches: 10. The length of the CDR3 is 14 residues. Written as DNA, the CDR3 is TGTGCCAGCAGTTCGACAGGGATAATGGTACCCCAGCATTTT. It yields the protein CASSSTGIMVPQHF.

The J gene is TRBJ2-2, the V gene TRBV18; D unresolved. The CDR3 is 14 residues long. V was pared by 3 bases and J by 2 bases, with 7 bases between. The germline V gene encodes CDR1 KGHSH and CDR2 LQKENI. The CDR3 sequence: CASSPSRNTGELFF. In DNA, the CDR3 is TGTGCCAGCTCACCTAGTCGAAACACCGGGGAGCTGTTTTTT.

This clone was picked up one time. The chain couples TRBV6-6 to TRBJ1-2; maybe TRBD1 (6 bases). Trimming left V 6 bases short and J 3 bases short, with 11 bases between. CDR3 length: 13 amino acids. Per germline, CDR1 MNHNY and CDR2 SVGAGI (reference sequence). The CDR3 DNA reads as TGTGCCAGCAGCCTAAAGGGGGACTATGGCTACACCTTC. This gives the protein CASSLKGDYGYTF.